These T cell receptor beta chains were read from a single sample in a study of OX40 agonist ivuxolimab in advanced cancers. Repertoires were generated with immunoSEQ multiplex PCR, while TCRdb's copy carries only in-frame clones and drops some. Of some 64,000 clones listed, roughly 89% are singletons. Sequenced material: CD4+ or CD8+ T cells sorted from blood, taken in a trial of the OX40 agonist ivuxolimab. These receptors all stem from an adult with an advanced solid tumor such as melanoma, head and neck, liver or kidney cancer. Both conserved end residues are part of each CDR3. The D gene is left open where the match is weak.

V	D	J	CDR3
TRBV28	NA	TRBJ2-3	CASSFRRGAVGDTQYF
TRBV19	TRBD2	TRBJ2-3	CASSTGLAGGDTQYF
TRBV28	NA	TRBJ2-1	CASSLEGGGTSFRQNYNEQFF
TRBV30	TRBD1	TRBJ1-1	CAWRLIQGQNTEAFF
TRBV5-1	TRBD2	TRBJ2-5	CASSLGLAGELETQYF
TRBV10-3	TRBD1	TRBJ1-2	CAISDDRVNYGYTF
TRBV6-4	NA	TRBJ2-3	CASSERGGGRNTDTQYF
TRBV15	TRBD1	TRBJ1-5	CATSRKLGQGRPQHF
TRBV28	NA	TRBJ1-2	CASSNHLGFYPDGYTF
TRBV15	NA	TRBJ1-1	CATSSYTGSNTEAFF
TRBV28	NA	TRBJ2-1	CASSSPTGSGYNEQFF
TRBV9	NA	TRBJ1-3	CASSVAIGPLSGNTIYF
TRBV4-2	TRBD2	NA	CASSQDLAGSYEQYF
TRBV18	NA	TRBJ2-3	CASSPGFGGSTDTQYF
TRBV14	TRBD1	TRBJ1-3	CASSPFWATGDSGNTIYF
TRBV6-1	TRBD2	TRBJ2-1	CASSEAGTSGSVEQFF
TRBV7-8	TRBD1	TRBJ1-1	CASSSGTGGYTEAFF
TRBV19	NA	TRBJ1-5	CASSIQQGGQPQHF
TRBV7-9	TRBD1	TRBJ2-3	CAITWGQGRTDTQYF
TRBV2	NA	TRBJ2-2	CASNTQGGTGELFF
TRBV5-1	NA	TRBJ1-1	CASRFDKRNTEAFF
TRBV19	TRBD1	TRBJ1-1	CASSRTLTGGTEAFF
TRBV14	NA	TRBJ1-6	CASSQSVSPLHF
TRBV7-9	TRBD2	TRBJ2-2	CASSPRGVAGLTGELFF
TRBV7-2	NA	TRBJ2-5	CASSSPTSQKTQYF